The 5 T cell receptor beta chains below all came from one sample that was sequenced in a study of shared clonotypes between healthy human individuals. The data were produced by immunoSEQ multiplex PCR, yet TCRdb's version contains in-frame clones alone and is incomplete. Of nearly 1,000,000 clones listed, approximately 80% are singletons. Sequenced sample: memory CD4+ T cells sorted from blood. As for subset: CD45RA-negative fraction. The source is a man younger than 35 in good health.

V gene TRBV18 combines with J gene TRBJ2-7; D might be TRBD1 or TRBD2, each matching 6 bases. Germline CDR1 KGHSH, CDR2 LQKENI. The CDR3 totals 18 residues. The V and J ends lost 0 bases and 1 base respectively, with 19 bases between them. The CDR3 bases are TGTGCCAGCTCACCACCTATTGGGGTCCGGGGGCAATCCTACGAGCAGTACTTC. This translates into CASSPPIGVRGQSYEQYF. Drawing the rest from reference TRBV18 and TRBJ2-7, the complete variable domain is NAGVMQNPRHLVRRRGQEARLRCSPMKGHSHVYWYRQLPEEGLKFMVYLQKENIIDESGMPKERFSAEFPKEGPSILRIQQVVRGDSAAYFCASSPPIGVRGQSYEQYFGPGTRLTVT.

The V call is TRBV16, the J call TRBJ1-1; maybe TRBD1 (5 bases). There are 15 residues in the CDR3. The germline V and J ends were trimmed by 2 bases and 0 bases, with 10 bases remaining between them. CDR1 KGHSY and CDR2 FQNENV come from the germline V gene. The CDR3, as DNA: TGTGCCAGCAGCCAAAACAGGAACATGAACACTGAAGCTTTCTTT. Encoded protein: CASSQNRNMNTEAFF.

V gene TRBV29-1 combines with J gene TRBJ1-1, with D uncertain. Between the trimmed V and J ends, which lost 5 bases and 2 bases, there was a span of 12 bases. The CDR3 runs 13 residues. The germline V gene encodes CDR1 SQVTM and CDR2 ANQGSEA. CDR3 sequence reads: CSVREGANTEAFF. CDR3 in DNA: TGCAGCGTTCGCGAGGGAGCTAACACTGAAGCTTTCTTT. The full variable domain, its missing parts supplied by reference TRBV29-1 and TRBJ1-1, is SAVISQKPSRDICQRGTSLTIQCQVDSQVTMMFWYRQQPGQSLTLIATANQGSEATYESGFVIDKFPISRPNLTFSTLTVSNMSPEDSSIYLCSVREGANTEAFFGQGTRLTVV.

The chain recombines TRBV18 with TRBJ1-3; 7 nucleotides line up with TRBD1. CDR3 length equals 18 residues. In germline, CDR1 is KGHSH, CDR2 LQKENI. V gave up 3 bases and J gave up 0 bases; unmatched junction bases: 11. Here the CDR3 DNA reads TGTGCCAGCTCACCGCCGCAGGGGGGGTTAAGCTCTGGAAACACCATATATTTT. It is translated as CASSPPQGGLSSGNTIYF. The whole variable domain, filled in from reference TRBV18 and TRBJ1-3, reads NAGVMQNPRHLVRRRGQEARLRCSPMKGHSHVYWYRQLPEEGLKFMVYLQKENIIDESGMPKERFSAEFPKEGPSILRIQQVVRGDSAAYFCASSPPQGGLSSGNTIYFGEGSWLTVV.

The J gene is TRBJ2-1, the V gene TRBV11-3, with a tentative D call TRBD2 (6 bases). CDR1 and CDR2 from the germline V gene are SGHNT and YENEEA. This CDR3 has 15 residues. The V end was cut by 5 bases, the J end by 5 bases, with 16 bases between. CDR3: CASSPGASAHNEQFF. The CDR3 DNA sequence: TGTGCCAGCAGCCCCGGGGCTAGCGCTCACAATGAGCAGTTCTTC. The entire variable domain, with the rest obtained from reference TRBV11-3 and TRBJ2-1, is as follows: EAGVVQSPRYKIIEKKQPVAFWCNPISGHNTLYWYLQNLGQGPELLIRYENEEAVDDSQLPKDRFSAERLKGVDSTLKIQPAELGDSAVYLCASSPGASAHNEQFFGPGTRLTVL.